These 2 T cell receptor beta chains were all obtained from the same sample, sequenced in a study of tumor-infiltrating lymphocytes in primary liver carcinoma. A constant-region primer served to make TCR beta cDNA from about 0.45 ug total RNA. For TCR beta, libraries were produced by three nested multiplex PCR rounds using slightly modified ARM-PCR. Both of the initial two PCR rounds ran for about 9 cycles and employed TRBV1-TRBV30 forward primers alongside a C-beta reverse primer. TCRdb analysed the multiplex PCR reads with MiXCR anew, one entry per CDR3 protein. The profile shows 180,000 or so distinct CDR3 sequences, roughly 60% of them singletons. For blood RNA, unsorted whole blood served as the source, and germline DNA was extracted too. The sequenced material came from peripheral blood. The receptor source for this set is a middle-aged man with primary liver carcinoma and hepatitis B virus infection.

As for this clonotype: A read error may produce the germline difference seen at one junction end. This rearrangement joins TRBV12-3 or TRBV12-4 to TRBJ1-2; D not resolved. This CDR3 contains 14 residues. CDR3 region: CASSLSEGVYDYTF. CDR3 bases: TGTGCCAGCAGTTTATCTGAGGGTGTCTATGACTACACCTTC.

The genes are TRBV5-4 and TRBJ2-3; 10 bases are shared with TRBD2. This CDR3 comprises 16 residues. Losses at the gene ends were 4 bases for V and 2 bases for J; bases not matched to a gene: 7. The germline V gene encodes CDR1 SGHNT and CDR2 YYREEE (reference sequence). Here the CDR3 DNA reads TGTGCCAGCAGCCTCCGGACTAGCGGATTCACAGATACGCAGTATTTT. It translates to CASSLRTSGFTDTQYF.